What follows is one TCR beta chain and its context. The source of the sample is a study of shared clonotypes between healthy human individuals. As defined, naive CD8 cells were CD45RO-negative and positively selected for CCR7, with terminally differentiated effector memory CD45RA+ cells excluded. Authors' methods: Owing to the provision of junction-only sequences devoid of quality scores by immunoSEQ, filtering differed. Profiled with immunoSEQ multiplex PCR; TCRdb holds only in-frame clones, not every one. V and J calls and clone size are those listed in that table; D and trimming were worked out from the DNA. This sample yields millions of clones, of which approximately 95% are seen a single time; 0.9% to 1.4% belongs to the top ten. This TCR derives from a man between 18 and 29 years old in good health. The sequencing input was naive CD8+ T cells sorted from blood.

In nucleotides, the CDR3 is TGTGCCAGCTCTACGGACAGCGAGCTTAACTATGGCTACACCTTC. As protein: CASSTDSELNYGYTF. This chain joins TRBV2 and TRBJ1-2, with D tentatively TRBD1 (6 bases). Trimming left V 8 bases short and J 1 base short, with 17 bases between. Looked up from germline, CDR1 is SNHLY and CDR2 is FYNNEI. The CDR3 runs to 15 residues.